The sample holds one count of the clone carrying this TCR beta chain. The data are from a study of blood T cell repertoires in COVID-19. Study background: Samples of COVID-19 (acute and convalescent) were obtained from the United States, Italy and Spain. Sources were T cells, B-cell-depleted T cells, or PBMCs; the material itself was cDNA or gDNA.

In the original analysis: Estimation of nucleated cell counts relied on the amplification of reference gene primers. Profiling relied on immunoSEQ multiplex PCR, and the TCRdb table lists in-frame clones only, not all of them. The DNA was the basis for D and trimming; V, J and clone size are from that table. The repertoire holds over 25,000 clones, with approximately 85% as singletons. Trimming stripped 2 bases from V and 5 bases from J, with 7 bases between. This CDR3 is built from 14 residues. Germline-derived CDR1 and CDR2 are MNHEY and SVGAGI. Sequences were obtained from peripheral blood. The sequence came from a human donor in a cohort sampled during active COVID-19. The V call is TRBV6-5, the J call TRBJ1-6; D remains ambiguous. For the CDR3, the DNA is TGTGCCAGCAGTTACGGGCAGGATAATTCACCCCTCCACTTT. It codes for CASSYGQDNSPLHF.